The T cell receptor (beta chain) described here comes from a study of Ad26.COV2.S vaccination and SARS-CoV-2 variants. This table comes from immunoSEQ multiplex PCR, and its TCRdb copy is limited to in-frame clones, with some not included. The sample shows 300,000 to 400,000 clones, about nine tenths of them seen only once. The V gene's germline CDR1 is SEHNR and CDR2 FQNEAQ (reference sequence). This CDR3 contains 16 residues. V was trimmed by 5 bases and J by 4 bases, leaving 20 bases between them. The treatment is: around 19 received Ad26.COV2.S at low or high dose, single or two shots; about 5 received placebo; per-sample allocation not given. Following the first vaccine or placebo injection, samples were taken on day 63.

This material consisted of peripheral blood, taken in a trial of Ad26.COV2.S vaccine versus placebo. This chain uses TRBV7-9 with TRBJ1-1; D call uncertain. This TCR came from a person between 18 and 65 years old who received the Ad26.COV2.S COVID-19 vaccine or a placebo. CDR3 bases: TGTGCCAGCAGCATCCCGGTAACGGAAGCCGGCACTGAAGCTTTCTTT. This sequence encodes CASSIPVTEAGTEAFF.